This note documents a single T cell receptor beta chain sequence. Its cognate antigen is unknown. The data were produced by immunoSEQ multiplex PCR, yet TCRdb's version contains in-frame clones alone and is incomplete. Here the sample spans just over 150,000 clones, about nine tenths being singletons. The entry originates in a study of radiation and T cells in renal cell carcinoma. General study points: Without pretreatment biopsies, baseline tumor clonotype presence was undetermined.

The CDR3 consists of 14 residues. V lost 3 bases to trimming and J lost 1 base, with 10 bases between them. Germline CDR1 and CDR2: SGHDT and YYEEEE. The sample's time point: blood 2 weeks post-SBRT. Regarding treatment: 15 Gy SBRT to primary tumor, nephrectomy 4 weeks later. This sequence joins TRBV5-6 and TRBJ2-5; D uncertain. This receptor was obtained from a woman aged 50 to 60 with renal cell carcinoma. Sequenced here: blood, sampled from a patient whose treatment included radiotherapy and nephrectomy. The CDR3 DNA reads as TGTGCCAGCAGCTGGAATTCCTTCCAAGAGACCCAGTACTTC. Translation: CASSWNSFQETQYF.